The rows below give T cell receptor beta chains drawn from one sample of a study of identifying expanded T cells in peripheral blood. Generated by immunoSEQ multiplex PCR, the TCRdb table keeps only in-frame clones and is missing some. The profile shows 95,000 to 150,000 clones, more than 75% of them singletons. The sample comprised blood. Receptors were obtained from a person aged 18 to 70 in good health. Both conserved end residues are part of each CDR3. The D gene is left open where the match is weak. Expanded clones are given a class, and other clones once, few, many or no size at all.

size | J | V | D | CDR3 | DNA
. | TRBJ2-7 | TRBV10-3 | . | CAISEGRGSYEQYF | TGTGCCATCAGTGAGGGGCGCGGTTCCTACGAGCAGTACTTC
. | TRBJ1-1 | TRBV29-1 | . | CSVAKDSYRNTEAFF | TGCAGCGTAGCAAAGGACAGCTATCGCAACACTGAAGCTTTCTTT
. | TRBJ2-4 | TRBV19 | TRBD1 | CASSLWTGKTKNIQYF | TGTGCCAGTAGTCTATGGACAGGGAAAACCAAAAACATTCAGTACTTC
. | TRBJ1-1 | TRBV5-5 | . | CASSWGGEGTEAFF | TGTGCCAGCAGCTGGGGAGGGGAGGGGACTGAAGCTTTCTTT
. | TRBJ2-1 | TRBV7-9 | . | CASSSWDFKHNEQFF | TGTGCCAGCAGCTCGTGGGACTTTAAACACAATGAGCAGTTCTTC
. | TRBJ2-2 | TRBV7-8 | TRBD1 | CASSRRFTGGRNTGELFF | TGTGCCAGCAGCCGCAGATTTACAGGGGGAAGAAACACCGGGGAGCTGTTTTTT
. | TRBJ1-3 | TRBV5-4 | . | CASSPKGTHSGNTIYF | TGTGCCAGCAGCCCTAAGGGGACTCACTCTGGAAACACCATATATTTT
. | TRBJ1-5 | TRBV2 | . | CASSFSNQPQHF | TGTGCCAGCAGCTTCAGCAATCAGCCCCAGCATTTT
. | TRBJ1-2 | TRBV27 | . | CASRGRFEPTGSYTF | TGTGCCAGCAGGGGGAGATTCGAACCCACAGGTTCCTACACCTTC
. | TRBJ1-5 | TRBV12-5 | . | CASGFGGKNQPQHF | TGTGCTAGTGGTTTTGGGGGGAAAAATCAGCCCCAGCATTTT
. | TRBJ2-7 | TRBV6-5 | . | CASSEPREQYF | TGTGCCAGCAGTGAACCCCGCGAGCAGTACTTC
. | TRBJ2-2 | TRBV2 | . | CASEPYITTGQQGRTGELFF | TGTGCCAGCGAACCCTACATTACCACCGGCCAGCAGGGTAGGACCGGGGAGCTGTTTTTT
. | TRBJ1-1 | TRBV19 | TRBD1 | CASSYDRVNTEAFF | TGTGCCAGTAGTTACGACAGGGTGAACACTGAAGCTTTCTTT
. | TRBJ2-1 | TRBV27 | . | CASSSLRSNEQFF | TGTGCCAGCAGTTCGCTCCGGAGCAATGAGCAGTTCTTC
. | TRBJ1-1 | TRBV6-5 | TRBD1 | CASSNRGRGTEAFF | TGTGCCAGCAGCAACAGGGGGCGAGGTACTGAAGCTTTCTTT
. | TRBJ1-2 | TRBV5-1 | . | CASSLAGDPKGYTF | TGCGCCAGCAGCTTGGCAGGGGACCCCAAGGGCTACACCTTC
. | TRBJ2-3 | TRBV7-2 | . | CASRYPPTDTQYF | TGTGCCAGCAGGTACCCCCCCACAGATACGCAGTATTTT
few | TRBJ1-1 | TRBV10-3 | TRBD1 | CAISEGQGNTEAFF | TGTGCCATCAGTGAAGGACAGGGGAACACTGAAGCTTTCTTT
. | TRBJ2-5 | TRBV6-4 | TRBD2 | CASSDVRLAGGQETQYF | TGTGCCAGCAGTGACGTAAGGCTAGCGGGGGGACAAGAGACCCAGTACTTC
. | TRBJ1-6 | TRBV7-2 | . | CASSLGDINSPLHF | TGTGCCAGCAGCCTAGGGGACATCAATTCACCCCTCCACTTT